This TCR beta chain comes out of a study of naive and memory T cell subsets. The CDR3 runs to 13 residues. V was cut by 2 bases and J by 5 bases, with 10 bases left in between. The germline gives CDR1 DFQATT, CDR2 SNEGSKA (reference sequence). Notes on this clonotype: The target antigen is unknown.

Cells stained for CD3, CD4, CD8, CD45RA and CD27 were sorted into four subsets. Study-wide points: TCR counts from RNA may reflect activation-linked expression changes. Naive and memory repertoire findings lacked a ground truth for validation.

Both TRBC1 and TRBC2 were covered by a beta constant-region primer of two equimolar oligonucleotides. An oligonucleotide with the SP2 primer and a 12-nucleotide UMI was ligated to the cDNA 3' end. MiXCR, applied by TCRdb to the UMI-ligation and nested PCR reads, yields one record per CDR3 protein. The table includes 65,000 to 85,000 distinct CDR3 sequences, 10% to 15% detected once. Source material: central memory CD4+ T cells from blood. This chain uses TRBV20-1 with TRBJ1-5; possibly TRBD1 for D (5 bases). This sequence originates from a human donor in good health. Here the CDR3 DNA reads TGCAGTGCTAGACCCTGGGGGGATCAGCCCCAGCATTTT. The encoded protein is CSARPWGDQPQHF.